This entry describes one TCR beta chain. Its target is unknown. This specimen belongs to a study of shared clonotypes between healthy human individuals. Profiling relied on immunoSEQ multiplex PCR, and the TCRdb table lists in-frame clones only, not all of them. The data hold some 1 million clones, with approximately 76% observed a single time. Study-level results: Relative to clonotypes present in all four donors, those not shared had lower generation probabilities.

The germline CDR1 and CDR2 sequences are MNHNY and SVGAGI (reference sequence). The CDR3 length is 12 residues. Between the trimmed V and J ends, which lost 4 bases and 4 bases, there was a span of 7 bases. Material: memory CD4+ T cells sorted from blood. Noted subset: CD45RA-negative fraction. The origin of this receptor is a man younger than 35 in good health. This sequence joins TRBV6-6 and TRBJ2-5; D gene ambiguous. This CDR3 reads CASSLTRETQYF. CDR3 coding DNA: TGTGCCAGCAGTTTGACCCGAGAGACCCAGTACTTC.